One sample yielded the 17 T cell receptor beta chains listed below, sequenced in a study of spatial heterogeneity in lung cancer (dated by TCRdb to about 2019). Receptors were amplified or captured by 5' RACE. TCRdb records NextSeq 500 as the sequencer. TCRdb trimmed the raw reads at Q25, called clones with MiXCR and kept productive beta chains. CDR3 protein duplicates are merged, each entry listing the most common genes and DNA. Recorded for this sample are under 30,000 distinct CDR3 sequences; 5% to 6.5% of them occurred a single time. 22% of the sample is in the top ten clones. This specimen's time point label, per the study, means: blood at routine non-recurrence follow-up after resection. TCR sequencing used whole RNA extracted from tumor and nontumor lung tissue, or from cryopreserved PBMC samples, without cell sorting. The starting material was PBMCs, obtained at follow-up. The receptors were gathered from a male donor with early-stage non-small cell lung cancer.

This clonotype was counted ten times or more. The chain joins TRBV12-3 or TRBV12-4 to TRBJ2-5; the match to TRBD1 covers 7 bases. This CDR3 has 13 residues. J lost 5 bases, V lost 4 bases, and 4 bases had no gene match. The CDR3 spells CASSSQGSETQYF. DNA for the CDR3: TGTGCCAGCAGTTCACAGGGGTCGGAGACCCAGTACTTC.

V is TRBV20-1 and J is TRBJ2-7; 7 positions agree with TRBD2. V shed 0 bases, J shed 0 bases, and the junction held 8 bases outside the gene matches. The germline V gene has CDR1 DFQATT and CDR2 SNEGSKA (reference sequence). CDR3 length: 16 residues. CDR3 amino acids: CSARDEGGVSSYEQYF. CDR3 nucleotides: TGCAGTGCTAGAGATGAGGGAGGGGTGAGCTCCTACGAGCAGTACTTC.

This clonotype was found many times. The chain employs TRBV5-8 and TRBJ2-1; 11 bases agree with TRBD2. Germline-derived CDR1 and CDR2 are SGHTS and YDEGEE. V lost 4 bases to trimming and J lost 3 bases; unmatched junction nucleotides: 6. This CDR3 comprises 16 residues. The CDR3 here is CASSTSSGGNYNEQFF. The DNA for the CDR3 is TGTGCCAGCAGCACCTCTAGCGGGGGGAACTACAATGAGCAGTTCTTC.

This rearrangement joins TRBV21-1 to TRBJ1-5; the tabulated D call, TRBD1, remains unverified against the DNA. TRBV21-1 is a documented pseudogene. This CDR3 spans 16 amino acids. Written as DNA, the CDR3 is TGTGCCAGCAGCAAATCCCCGTGGGACCGTGATCGGCCCCAGCATTTT. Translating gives CASSKSPWDRDRPQHF.

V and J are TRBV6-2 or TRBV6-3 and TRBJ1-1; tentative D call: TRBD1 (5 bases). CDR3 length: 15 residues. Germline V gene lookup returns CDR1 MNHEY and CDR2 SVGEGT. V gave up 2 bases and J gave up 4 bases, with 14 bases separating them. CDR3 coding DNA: TGTGCCAGCAGTTACGCCAGGGAAGGTGGCACTGAAGCTTTCTTT. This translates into CASSYAREGGTEAFF.

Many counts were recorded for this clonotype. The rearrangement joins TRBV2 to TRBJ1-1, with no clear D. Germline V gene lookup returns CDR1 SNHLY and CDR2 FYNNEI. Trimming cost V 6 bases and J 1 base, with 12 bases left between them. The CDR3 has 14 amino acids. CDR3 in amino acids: CASRSGARNTEAFF. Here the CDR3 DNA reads TGTGCCAGCAGATCAGGCGCGAGGAACACTGAAGCTTTCTTT.

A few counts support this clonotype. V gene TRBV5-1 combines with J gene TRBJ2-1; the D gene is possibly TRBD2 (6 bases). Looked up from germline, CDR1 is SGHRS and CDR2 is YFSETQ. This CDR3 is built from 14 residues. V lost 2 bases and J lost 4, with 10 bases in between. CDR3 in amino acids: CASSLWDLYNEQFF. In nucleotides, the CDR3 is TGCGCCAGCAGCTTATGGGACTTATACAATGAGCAGTTCTTC.

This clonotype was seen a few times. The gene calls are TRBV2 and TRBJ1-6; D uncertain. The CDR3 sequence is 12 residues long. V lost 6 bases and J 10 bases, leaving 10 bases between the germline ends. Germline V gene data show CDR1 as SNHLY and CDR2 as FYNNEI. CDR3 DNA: TGTGCCAGCAGATTATCGGAATCACCCCTCCACTTT. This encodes CASRLSESPLHF.

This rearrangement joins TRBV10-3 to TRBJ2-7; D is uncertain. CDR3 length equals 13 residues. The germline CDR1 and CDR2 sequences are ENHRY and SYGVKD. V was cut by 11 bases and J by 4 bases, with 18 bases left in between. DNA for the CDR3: TGTGCCTCTGGGTGGCAGATAGGGTACGAGCAGTACTTC. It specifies CASGWQIGYEQYF.

For the CDR3, the DNA is TGTGCCAGCAGCTTGGCCCTGACAGGGTTTCAGCCCCAGCATTTT. Translating it yields CASSLALTGFQPQHF. This chain joins TRBV7-2 and TRBJ1-5; 7 nucleotides match TRBD1. This CDR3 contains 15 residues. The V gene end was trimmed by 3 bases and the J gene end by 6 bases; junction bases not matched to a gene: 8. The germline V gene has CDR1 SGHTA and CDR2 FQGNSA.

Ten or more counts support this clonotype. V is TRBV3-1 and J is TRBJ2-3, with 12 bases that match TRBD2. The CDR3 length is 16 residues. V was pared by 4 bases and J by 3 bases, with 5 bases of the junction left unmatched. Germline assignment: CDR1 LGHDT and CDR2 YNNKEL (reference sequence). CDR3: CASSPRLAGVTDTQYF. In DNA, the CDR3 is TGTGCCAGCAGCCCGCGACTAGCGGGGGTGACAGATACGCAGTATTTT.

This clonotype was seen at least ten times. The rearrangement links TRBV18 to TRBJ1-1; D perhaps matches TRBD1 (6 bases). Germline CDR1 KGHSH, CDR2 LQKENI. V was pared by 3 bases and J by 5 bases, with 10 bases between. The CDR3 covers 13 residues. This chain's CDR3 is CASSPTGFTEAFF. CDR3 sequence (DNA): TGTGCCAGCTCACCCACAGGGTTTACTGAAGCTTTCTTT. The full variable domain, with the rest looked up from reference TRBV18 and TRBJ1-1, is NAGVMQNPRHLVRRRGQEARLRCSPMKGHSHVYWYRQLPEEGLKFMVYLQKENIIDESGMPKERFSAEFPKEGPSILRIQQVVRGDSAAYFCASSPTGFTEAFFGQGTRLTVV.

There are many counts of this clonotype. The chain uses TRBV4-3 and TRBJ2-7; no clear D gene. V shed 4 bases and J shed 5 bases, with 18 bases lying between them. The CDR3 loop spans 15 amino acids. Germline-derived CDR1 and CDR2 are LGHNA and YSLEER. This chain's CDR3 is CASSPDPPAFDEQYV. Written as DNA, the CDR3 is TGCGCCAGCAGCCCGGATCCCCCGGCATTCGACGAGCAGTACGTC.

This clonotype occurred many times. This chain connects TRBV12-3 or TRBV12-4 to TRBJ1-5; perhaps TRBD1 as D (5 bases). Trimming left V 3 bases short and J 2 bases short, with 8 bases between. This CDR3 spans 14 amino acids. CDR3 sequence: CASSLRGGNQPQHF. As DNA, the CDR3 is TGTGCCAGCAGTTTGAGGGGTGGCAATCAGCCCCAGCATTTT.

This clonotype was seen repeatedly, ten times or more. CDR3 nucleotide sequence: TGTGCCAGCAGTTACTCGAACCGGGGGCTATCGAACACTGAAGCTTTCTTT. Residues: CASSYSNRGLSNTEAFF. J is TRBJ1-1 and V is TRBV6-5, with D tentatively TRBD1 (6 bases). The germline V gene has CDR1 MNHEY and CDR2 SVGAGI. The V and J ends lost 0 bases and 1 base respectively, with 15 bases between them. The CDR3 sequence is 17 residues long.

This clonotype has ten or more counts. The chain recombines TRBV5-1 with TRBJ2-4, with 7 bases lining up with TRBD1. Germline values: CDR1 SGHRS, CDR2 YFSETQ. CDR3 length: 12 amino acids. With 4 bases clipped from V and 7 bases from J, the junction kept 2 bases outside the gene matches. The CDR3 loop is CASSPDRNIQYF. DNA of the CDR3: TGCGCCAGCAGCCCGGACAGGAACATTCAGTACTTC. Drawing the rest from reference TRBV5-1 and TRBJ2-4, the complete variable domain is KAGVTQTPRYLIKTRGQQVTLSCSPISGHRSVSWYQQTPGQGLQFLFEYFSETQRNKGNFPGRFSGRQFSNSRSEMNVSTLELGDSALYLCASSPDRNIQYFGAGTRLSVL.

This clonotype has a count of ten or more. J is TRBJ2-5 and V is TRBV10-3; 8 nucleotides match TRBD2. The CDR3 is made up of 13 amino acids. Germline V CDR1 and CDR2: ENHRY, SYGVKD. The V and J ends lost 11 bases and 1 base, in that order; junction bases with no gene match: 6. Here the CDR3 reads CAAAGTSQETQYF. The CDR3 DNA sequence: TGTGCCGCCGCTGGGACTAGCCAAGAGACCCAGTACTTC.